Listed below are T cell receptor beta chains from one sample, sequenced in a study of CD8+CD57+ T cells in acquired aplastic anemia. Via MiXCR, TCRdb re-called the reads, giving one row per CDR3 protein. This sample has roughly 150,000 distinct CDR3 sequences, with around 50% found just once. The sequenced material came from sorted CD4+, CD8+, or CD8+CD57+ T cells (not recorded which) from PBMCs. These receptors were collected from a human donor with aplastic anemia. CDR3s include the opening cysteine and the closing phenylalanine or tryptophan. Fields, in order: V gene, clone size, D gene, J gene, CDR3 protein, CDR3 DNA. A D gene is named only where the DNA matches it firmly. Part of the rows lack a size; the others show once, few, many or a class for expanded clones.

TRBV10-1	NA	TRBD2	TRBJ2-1	CASSELVAGDRHEQFF	TGCGCCAGCAGTGAGTTGGTAGCGGGAGATCGCCATGAGCAGTTCTTC
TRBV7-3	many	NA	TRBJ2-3	CASSLSGSTDTQYF	TGTGCCAGCAGTCTTAGCGGAAGCACAGATACGCAGTATTTT
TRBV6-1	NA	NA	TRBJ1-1	CASNPTVDTEAFF	TGTGCCAGCAACCCGACAGTGGACACTGAAGCTTTCTTT
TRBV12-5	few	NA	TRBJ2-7	CASGLRRDAPMAQYF	TGTGCTAGTGGTTTGAGGCGGGATGCGCCAATGGCGCAGTACTTC
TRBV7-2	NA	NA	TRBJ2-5	CASSADRSQGTQYF	TGTGCCAGCAGCGCCGACCGATCACAGGGGACCCAGTACTTC
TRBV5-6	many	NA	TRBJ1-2	CASSLVVGGYTF	TGTGCCAGCAGCTTGGTGGTTGGAGGCTACACCTTC
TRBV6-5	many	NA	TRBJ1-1	CASSYSGGPEAFF	TGTGCCAGCAGTTACTCCGGGGGGCCTGAAGCTTTCTTT
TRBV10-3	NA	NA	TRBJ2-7	CAISESPYEQYF	TGTGCCATCAGTGAGTCACCCTACGAGCAGTACTTC
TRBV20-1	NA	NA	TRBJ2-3	CSAYRGGVTDTQYF	TGCAGTGCTTATCGCGGAGGGGTGACAGATACGCAGTATTTT
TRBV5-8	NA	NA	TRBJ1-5	CASSPGRSQPQHF	TGTGCCAGCAGCCCAGGAAGAAGTCAGCCCCAGCATTTT
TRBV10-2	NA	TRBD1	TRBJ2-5	CASLIGTGEETQYF	TGCGCCAGCTTGATAGGGACAGGGGAAGAGACCCAGTACTTC
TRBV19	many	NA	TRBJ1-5	CASSIPGGPQHF	TGTGCCAGTAGTATCCCTGGGGGGCCCCAGCATTTT
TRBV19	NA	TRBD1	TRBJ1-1	CASSTTPGQGSTEAFF	TGTGCCAGTAGTACCACACCGGGACAGGGAAGTACTGAAGCTTTCTTT
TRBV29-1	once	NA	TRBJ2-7	CSPRLDRLTYEQYF	TGCAGTCCTAGATTAGACAGGCTTACCTACGAGCAGTACTTC
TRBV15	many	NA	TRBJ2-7	CATSRTGTPAYEQYF	TGTGCCACCAGCAGAACCGGGACACCCGCCTACGAGCAGTACTTC
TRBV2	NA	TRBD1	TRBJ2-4	CASSDGQGRPKNIQYF	TGTGCCAGCAGTGATGGACAGGGTCGGCCCAAAAACATTCAGTACTTC
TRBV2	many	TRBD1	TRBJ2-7	CASSTGTGGSYEQYF	TGTGCCAGCAGCACAGGGACAGGGGGCTCCTACGAGCAGTACTTC
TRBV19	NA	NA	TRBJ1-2	CASTRKGSYGYTF	TGTGCCAGTACCCGGAAGGGGTCCTATGGCTACACCTTC
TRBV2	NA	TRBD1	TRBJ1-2	CASSAGTVYGYTF	TGTGCCAGCAGCGCCGGGACAGTCTATGGCTACACCTTC
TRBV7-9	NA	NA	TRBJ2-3	CASSDTSTDTQYF	TGTGCCAGCAGCGATACTAGCACAGATACGCAGTATTTT
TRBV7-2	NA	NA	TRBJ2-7	CASSLEAVYEQYF	TGTGCCAGCAGCTTAGAGGCCGTTTACGAGCAGTACTTC
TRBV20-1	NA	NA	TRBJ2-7	CSVGTTNTGEQYF	TGCAGTGTCGGGACCACGAACACCGGGGAGCAGTACTTC
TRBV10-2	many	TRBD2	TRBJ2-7	CASSESSGREQYF	TGCGCCAGCAGTGAGTCTAGCGGGAGGGAGCAGTACTTC
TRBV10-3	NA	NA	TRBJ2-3	CATSRDRVSTDTQYF	TGTGCCACCAGCAGAGATCGGGTTAGCACAGATACGCAGTATTTT
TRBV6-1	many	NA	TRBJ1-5	CASRNPANQPQHF	TGTGCCAGCAGAAATCCAGCGAATCAGCCCCAGCATTTT
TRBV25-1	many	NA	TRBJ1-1	CASSEGGISEYTEAFF	TGTGCCAGCAGTGAAGGGGGGATATCCGAGTACACTGAAGCTTTCTTT
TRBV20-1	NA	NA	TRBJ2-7	CSAIEGVGSYEQYF	TGCAGTGCTATAGAGGGTGTCGGTTCCTACGAGCAGTACTTC
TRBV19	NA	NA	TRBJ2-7	CASSPWTTSYEQYF	TGTGCCAGTAGCCCCTGGACAACCTCCTACGAGCAGTACTTC
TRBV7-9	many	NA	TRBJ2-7	CARADRRWNWGSYEQYF	TGTGCCAGGGCGGACCGCCGTTGGAACTGGGGGTCCTACGAGCAGTACTTC
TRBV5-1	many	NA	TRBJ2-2	CASQGQAATGELFF	TGCGCCTCCCAAGGGCAGGCAGCCACCGGGGAGCTGTTTTTT
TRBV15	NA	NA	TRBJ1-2	CATSRKGGSGYGYTF	TGTGCCACCAGCAGAAAAGGGGGATCAGGGTATGGCTACACCTTC
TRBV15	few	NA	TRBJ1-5	CATSARRDTDQPQHF	TGTGCCACCAGCGCACGCCGGGACACCGATCAGCCCCAGCATTTT
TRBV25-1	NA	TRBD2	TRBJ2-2	CASSGTTSGRAATGELFF	TGTGCCAGCAGTGGCACGACTAGCGGGAGGGCCGCCACCGGGGAGCTGTTTTTT
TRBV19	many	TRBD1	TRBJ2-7	CASSRQGVYYEQYF	TGTGCCAGTTCCCGACAGGGGGTCTACTACGAGCAGTACTTC
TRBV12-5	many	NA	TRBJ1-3	CASAQGSSGNTIYF	TGTGCTAGTGCCCAGGGATCCTCTGGAAACACCATATATTTT
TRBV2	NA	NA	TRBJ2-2	CASSEAAGGELFF	TGTGCCAGCAGTGAAGCTGCCGGCGGGGAGCTGTTTTTT
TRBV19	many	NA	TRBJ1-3	CASISRTGPGNTIYF	TGTGCCAGTATTTCCCGGACGGGGCCCGGAAACACCATATATTTT
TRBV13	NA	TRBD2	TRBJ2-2	CASSSTRLGGRAGSGELFF	TGTGCCAGCAGCTCCACCCGGCTAGGCGGGAGGGCCGGTAGCGGGGAGCTGTTTTTT
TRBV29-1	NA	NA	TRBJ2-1	CSVQRGNNEQFF	TGCAGCGTCCAAAGGGGGAACAATGAGCAGTTCTTC
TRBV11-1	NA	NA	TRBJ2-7	CASSLVGEESLSYEQYF	TGTGCCAGCAGCTTAGTTGGGGAGGAATCCCTCTCCTACGAGCAGTACTTC
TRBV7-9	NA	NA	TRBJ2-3	CASSFLSGRDTQYF	TGTGCCAGCAGCTTCCTAAGCGGTAGGGATACGCAGTATTTT
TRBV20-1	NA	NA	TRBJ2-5	CSARDHRSFPNQETQYF	TGCAGTGCTAGAGACCATCGTAGTTTCCCCAACCAAGAGACCCAGTACTTC
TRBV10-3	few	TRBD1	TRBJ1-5	CATAPGQGKVFGQPQHF	TGTGCCACCGCTCCTGGACAGGGTAAGGTGTTTGGACAGCCCCAGCATTTT
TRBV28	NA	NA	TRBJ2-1	CASSLFGGKSSYNEQFF	TGTGCCAGCAGTTTATTCGGCGGGAAAAGCTCCTACAATGAGCAGTTCTTC
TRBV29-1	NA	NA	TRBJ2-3	CSVESPVTSTDTQYF	TGCAGCGTTGAATCCCCAGTAACTAGCACAGATACGCAGTATTTT
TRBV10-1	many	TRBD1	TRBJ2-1	CASPTWDRGYNEQFF	TGCGCCAGCCCGACGTGGGACAGGGGTTACAATGAGCAGTTCTTC
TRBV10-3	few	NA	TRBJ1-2	CATRDGKRGYGYTF	TGTGCCACCAGGGACGGAAAACGTGGCTATGGCTACACCTTC
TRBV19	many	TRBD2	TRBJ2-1	CASSPSTSVVEQFF	TGTGCCAGTAGTCCTTCGACTAGCGTAGTCGAGCAGTTCTTC
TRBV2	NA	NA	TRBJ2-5	CASSETGQETQYF	TGTGCCAGCAGTGAAACCGGGCAAGAGACCCAGTACTTC
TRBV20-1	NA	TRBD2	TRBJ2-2	CSARASGDTGELFF	TGCAGTGCTAGAGCTAGCGGGGACACCGGGGAGCTGTTTTTT
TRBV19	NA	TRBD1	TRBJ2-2	CASRDRGTGELFF	TGTGCCAGCCGAGACAGGGGCACCGGGGAGCTGTTTTTT
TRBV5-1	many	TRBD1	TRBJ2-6	CASSPTGAGANVLTF	TGCGCCAGCAGCCCTACAGGGGCCGGGGCCAACGTCCTGACTTTC